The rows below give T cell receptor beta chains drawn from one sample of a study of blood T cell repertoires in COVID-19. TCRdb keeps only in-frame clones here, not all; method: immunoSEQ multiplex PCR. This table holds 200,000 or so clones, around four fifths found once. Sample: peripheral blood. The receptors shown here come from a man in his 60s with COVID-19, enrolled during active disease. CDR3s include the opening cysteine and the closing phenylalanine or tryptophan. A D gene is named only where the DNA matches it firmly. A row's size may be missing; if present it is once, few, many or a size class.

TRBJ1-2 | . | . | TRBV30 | TGTGCCTGGAGTGTAACCCGCGGGGGCTACACCTTC | CAWSVTRGGYTF
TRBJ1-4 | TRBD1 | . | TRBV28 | TGTGCCAGCAGTCCAGGGGGCCGGACTGAAAAACTGTTTTTT | CASSPGGRTEKLFF
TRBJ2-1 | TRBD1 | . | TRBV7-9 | TGTGCCAGCAGCCGGGGACAGGGCTTAAGCTCCTACAATGAGCAGTTCTTC | CASSRGQGLSSYNEQFF
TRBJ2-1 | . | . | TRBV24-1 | TGTGCCACCAGCGGCCCGGGGGAGTACAATGAGCAGTTCTTC | CATSGPGEYNEQFF
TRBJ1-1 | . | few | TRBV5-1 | TGCGCCAGCAGCTTGGAGCGGCAACCGAACACTGAAGCTTTCTTT | CASSLERQPNTEAFF
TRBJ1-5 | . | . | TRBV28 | TGTGCCAGCAGACCAACACGCAATCAGCCCCAGCATTTT | CASRPTRNQPQHF
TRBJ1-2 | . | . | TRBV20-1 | TGCAGTGCGGGGAGCTATGGCTACACCTTC | CSAGSYGYTF
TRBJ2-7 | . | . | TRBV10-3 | TGTGCCATCAGTGAAGGGGCCAGGGGTGCCTACGAGCAGTACTTC | CAISEGARGAYEQYF
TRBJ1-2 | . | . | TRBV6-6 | TGTGCCAGCAGTTACTCGTCCCGGGGGGCCGACTATGGCTACACCTTC | CASSYSSRGADYGYTF
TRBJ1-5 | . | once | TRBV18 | TGTGCCAGCTCACCAACAGATAGCAATCAGCCCCAGCATTTT | CASSPTDSNQPQHF
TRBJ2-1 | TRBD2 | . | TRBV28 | TGTGCCAGCAGTTTGCTACCGAGCGGGAGAGGAACCTACAATGAGCAGTTCTTC | CASSLLPSGRGTYNEQFF
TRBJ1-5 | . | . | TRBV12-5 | TGTGCTAGTGGTTTGACAGGGTACCAGCCCCAGCATTTT | CASGLTGYQPQHF
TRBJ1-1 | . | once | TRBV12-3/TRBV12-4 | TGTGCCAGCAGACCGCAGGGGAGCACTGAAGCTTTCTTT | CASRPQGSTEAFF
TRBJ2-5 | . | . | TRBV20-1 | TGCAGTGCCAGGGTTCGGGAGACCCAGTACTTC | CSARVRETQYF
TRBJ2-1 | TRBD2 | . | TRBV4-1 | TGCGCCAGCAGCCAAGAAGGGCGGGAGTTCAATGAGCAGTTCTTC | CASSQEGREFNEQFF
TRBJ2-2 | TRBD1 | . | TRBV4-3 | TGCGCCAGCAGCCGGGGGACAGGGGCCTTCGGGGAGCTGTTTTTT | CASSRGTGAFGELFF
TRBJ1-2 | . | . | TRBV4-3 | TGCGCCAGCAGCCCCCGACGGGAACAGAACTATGGCTACACCTTC | CASSPRREQNYGYTF
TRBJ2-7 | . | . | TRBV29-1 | TGCAGCGTGATTGGGGCAGGAATAACCTCCTACGAGCAGTACTTC | CSVIGAGITSYEQYF
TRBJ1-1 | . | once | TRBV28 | TGTGCCAGCAGTTTATGGTTCAGGAACACTGAAGCTTTCTTT | CASSLWFRNTEAFF
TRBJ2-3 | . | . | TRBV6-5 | TGTGCCGGCACCCTCCGGGATACGCAGTATTTT | CAGTLRDTQYF
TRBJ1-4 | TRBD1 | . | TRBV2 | TGTGCCAGCAGTGAGGGACAGGCGGGGGAAAAACTGTTTTTT | CASSEGQAGEKLFF
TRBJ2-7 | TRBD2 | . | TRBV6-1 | TGTGCCAGCAGTGAGACTAGCGGACCTTTCTACGAGCAGTACTTC | CASSETSGPFYEQYF
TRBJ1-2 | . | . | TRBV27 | TGTGCCAGCAGTTCGACAGCTTACTATGGCTACACCTTC | CASSSTAYYGYTF
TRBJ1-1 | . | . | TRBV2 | TGTGCCAGCAGTCTTACCGGGACAATTAGATTTTGGAACACTGAAGCTTTCTTT | CASSLTGTIRFWNTEAFF
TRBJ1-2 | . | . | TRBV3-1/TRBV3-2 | TGTGCCAGCAGCCTCAACAGCGGCTCCAGGAACTATGGCTACACCTTC | CASSLNSGSRNYGYTF
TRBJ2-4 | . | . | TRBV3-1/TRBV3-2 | TGTGCCAGCAGCCAAGAGGTGGCAGGGAAGTACAAAAACATTCAGTACTTC | CASSQEVAGKYKNIQYF
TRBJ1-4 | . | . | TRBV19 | TGTGCCAGCAGAGAGGGTCTTGGTGCAACTAATGAAAAACTGTTTTTT | CASREGLGATNEKLFF
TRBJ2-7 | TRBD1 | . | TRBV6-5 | TGTGCCAGCACTTCAGGGGGCGCAGGCTCCTACGAGCAGTACTTC | CASTSGGAGSYEQYF
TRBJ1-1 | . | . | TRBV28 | TGTGCCAGCAGTTTATGGGACAGAAAGACTGAAGCTTTCTTT | CASSLWDRKTEAFF
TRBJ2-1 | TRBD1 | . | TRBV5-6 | TGTGCCAGCAGCCTCCTGGGGACAGGAGCTTACAATGAGCAGTTCTTC | CASSLLGTGAYNEQFF
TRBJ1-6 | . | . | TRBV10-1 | TGCGCCAGCAGTGAAAAGAGCTCCTATAATTCACCCCTCCACTTT | CASSEKSSYNSPLHF
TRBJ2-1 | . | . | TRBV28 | TGTGCCAGCAGTCAGGACTCTCGCAATGAGCAGTTCTTC | CASSQDSRNEQFF
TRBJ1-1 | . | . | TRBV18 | TGTGCCAGCTCACCGGCGGGACGGATGAACACTGAAGCTTTCTTT | CASSPAGRMNTEAFF
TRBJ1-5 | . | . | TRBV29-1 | TGCAGCGTTGGAGGGGGAGAGGGTCAGCCCCAGCATTTT | CSVGGGEGQPQHF
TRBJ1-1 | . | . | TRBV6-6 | TGTGCCAGCAGTTACGGGGGGTACACTGAAGCTTTCTTT | CASSYGGYTEAFF
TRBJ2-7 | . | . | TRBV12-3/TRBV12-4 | TGTGCCAGCAGTTTAGTCAGGGGAAGGGAGCAGTACTTC | CASSLVRGREQYF
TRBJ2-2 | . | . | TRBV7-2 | TGTGCCAGCAGCCCGACACTGAACACCGGGGAGCTGTTTTTT | CASSPTLNTGELFF
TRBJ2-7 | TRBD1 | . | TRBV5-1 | TGCGCCAGCAGCTTGGGGGACAGGCGAGGGGACGAGCAGTACTTC | CASSLGDRRGDEQYF
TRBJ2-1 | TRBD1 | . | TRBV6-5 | TGTGCCAGCAGACAGGGGCCACCGGTGTATGAGCAGTTCTTC | CASRQGPPVYEQFF
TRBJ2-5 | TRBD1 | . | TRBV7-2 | TGTGCCAGCAGTCGGTCGGGACAGGGAGTGGAGACCCAGTACTTC | CASSRSGQGVETQYF
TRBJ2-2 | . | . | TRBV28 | TGTGCCAGCAGTTTATTAGGGGGTCAGGGAAGAACCGGGGAGCTGTTTTTT | CASSLLGGQGRTGELFF
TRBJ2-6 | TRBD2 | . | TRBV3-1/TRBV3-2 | TGTGCCAGCAGCCCGACTAGCGGGCTCTCTGGGGCCAACGTCCTGACTTTC | CASSPTSGLSGANVLTF
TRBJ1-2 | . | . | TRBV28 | TGTGCCAGCACCGCGCCGGTGATTGGCTACACCTTC | CASTAPVIGYTF
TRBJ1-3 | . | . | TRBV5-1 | TGCGCCAGCAAACAGGGATCAGGGCTCTCTGGAAACACCATATATTTT | CASKQGSGLSGNTIYF
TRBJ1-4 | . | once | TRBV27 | TGTGCCACCACTGGGGGGATGTATGAAAAACTGTTTTTT | CATTGGMYEKLFF
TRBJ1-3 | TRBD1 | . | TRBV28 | TGTGCCAGCAGCGAGGACAGGGTCCGTCGTGGAAACACCATATATTTT | CASSEDRVRRGNTIYF
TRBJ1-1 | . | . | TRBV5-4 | TGTGCCAGCAGCATACTTGACAGACCGAACACTGAAGCTTTCTTT | CASSILDRPNTEAFF
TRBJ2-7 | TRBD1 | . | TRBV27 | TGTGCCAGCGCTAAAGCGGGACAGGGTTCCTACGAGCAGTACTTC | CASAKAGQGSYEQYF
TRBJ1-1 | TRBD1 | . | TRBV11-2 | TGTGCCAGCAGCCGGGACAGGGGTGAAGCTTTCTTT | CASSRDRGEAFF
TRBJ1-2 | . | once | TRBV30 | TGTGCCTGGACCGACGGGTTCTCTTTAGGCTATGGCTACACCTTC | CAWTDGFSLGYGYTF
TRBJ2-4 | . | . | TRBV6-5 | TGTGCCAGCAGTACCTTAACAGGGGCCAAAAACATTCAGTACTTC | CASSTLTGAKNIQYF
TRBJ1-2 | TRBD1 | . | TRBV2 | TGTGCCAGCAGTTCACAGGGGGCGCTCTATGGCTACACCTTC | CASSSQGALYGYTF
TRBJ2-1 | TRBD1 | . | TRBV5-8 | TGTGCCAGCAGCTTGGGACAGACAGGGTTTGAGCAGTTCTTC | CASSLGQTGFEQFF
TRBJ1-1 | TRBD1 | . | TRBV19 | TGTGCCAGTAGTACCTCAGGGGGGCGCCGTTCCATGAACACTGAAGCTTTCTTT | CASSTSGGRRSMNTEAFF
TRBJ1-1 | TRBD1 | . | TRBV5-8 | TGTGCCAGCAGCACATGGACAGGGGCGAACACTGAAGCTTTCTTT | CASSTWTGANTEAFF
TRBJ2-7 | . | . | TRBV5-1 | TGCGCCAGCAGCTTGGAGAGCGAGCAGTACTTC | CASSLESEQYF
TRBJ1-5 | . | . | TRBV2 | TGTGCCAGCAGTGGAGGATCAACCTTCAGCGGCAATCAGCCCCAGCATTTT | CASSGGSTFSGNQPQHF
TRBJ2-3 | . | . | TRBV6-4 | TGTGCCAGCAGTGAAGGCAGGGTGGGCGATACGCAGTATTTT | CASSEGRVGDTQYF
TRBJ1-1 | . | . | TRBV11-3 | TGTGCCAGCAGCTCAGGTCCGAACACTGAAGCTTTCTTT | CASSSGPNTEAFF